The 4 T cell receptor beta chains listed next were all sequenced from one sample in a study of T cells in Graves' hyperthyroidism and ophthalmopathy. The source material, RNA transcripts, was used to amplify TCR beta CDR3 regions. A first-round RT-PCR of the TCR CDR3 used the HTBI primer set. TCRdb analysed the multiplex PCR reads with MiXCR anew, one entry per CDR3 protein. In the table there are hundreds of thousands of distinct CDR3 sequences, under 15% of which are singletons. Sequenced sample: blood. These receptors were collected from a middle-aged woman with Graves' ophthalmopathy.

Ten or more counts support this clonotype. The chain carries TRBV6-1 and TRBJ1-3, with D hard to call. The germline V gene has CDR1 MNHNS and CDR2 SASEGT. Between the trimmed V and J ends, which lost 6 bases and 0 bases, there was a span of 9 bases. CDR3 length: 14 amino acids. In nucleotides, the CDR3 is TGTGCCAGCAGGGGTATGAGCTCTGGAAACACCATATATTTT. Translated: CASRGMSSGNTIYF.

At least ten counts were recorded for this clonotype. This sequence joins TRBV20-1 and TRBJ1-1; D remains ambiguous. Germline V gene sequence: CDR1 DFQATT, CDR2 SNEGSKA (reference sequence). The CDR3 totals 14 residues. V lost 2 bases to trimming and J lost 0 bases, with 10 bases between them. The CDR3 DNA sequence: TGCAGTGCTAGATCCCCGGGGTTGAACACTGAAGCTTTCTTT. As protein: CSARSPGLNTEAFF.

This clonotype was counted many times. The CDR3 reads CASSTPLSGEGTQYF. In DNA form, the CDR3 reads TGTGCCAGCAGTACCCCCTTAAGCGGTGAGGGGACCCAGTACTTC. The chain employs TRBV6-5 and TRBJ2-5; TRBD2 is a possible D gene (5 bases). From germline, CDR1 is MNHEY and CDR2 SVGAGI. Between the trimmed V and J ends, which lost 5 bases and 7 bases, there was a span of 20 bases. The CDR3 is 15 amino acids.

This clonotype has a count of ten or more. This chain uses TRBV5-1 with TRBJ2-7; weak D call: TRBD1 (7 bases). This CDR3 is built from 16 residues. V was cut by 5 bases and J by 0 bases, with 18 bases left in between. Germline CDR1 SGHRS, CDR2 YFSETQ. The CDR3 protein is CASSAPRQGGSYEQYF. The CDR3 DNA follows: TGCGCCAGCAGTGCCCCCCGACAGGGAGGCTCCTACGAGCAGTACTTC.